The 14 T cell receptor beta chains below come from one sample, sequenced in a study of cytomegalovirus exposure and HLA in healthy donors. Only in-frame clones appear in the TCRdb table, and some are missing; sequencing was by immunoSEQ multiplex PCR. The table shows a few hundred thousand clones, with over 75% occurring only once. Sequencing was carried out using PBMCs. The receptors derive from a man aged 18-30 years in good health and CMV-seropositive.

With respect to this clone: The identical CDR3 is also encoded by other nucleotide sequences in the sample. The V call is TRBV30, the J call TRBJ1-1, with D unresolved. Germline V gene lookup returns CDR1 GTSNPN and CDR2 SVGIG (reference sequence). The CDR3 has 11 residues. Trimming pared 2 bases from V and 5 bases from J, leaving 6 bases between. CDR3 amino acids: CAWSQGTEAFF. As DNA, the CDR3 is TGTGCCTGGAGTCAAGGGACTGAAGCTTTCTTT.

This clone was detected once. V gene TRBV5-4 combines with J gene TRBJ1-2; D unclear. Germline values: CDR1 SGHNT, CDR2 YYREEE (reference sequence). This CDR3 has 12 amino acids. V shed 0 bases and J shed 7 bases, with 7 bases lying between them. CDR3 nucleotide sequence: TGTGCCAGCAGCTTGGTGGGTGGTGGCTACACCTTC. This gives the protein CASSLVGGGYTF.

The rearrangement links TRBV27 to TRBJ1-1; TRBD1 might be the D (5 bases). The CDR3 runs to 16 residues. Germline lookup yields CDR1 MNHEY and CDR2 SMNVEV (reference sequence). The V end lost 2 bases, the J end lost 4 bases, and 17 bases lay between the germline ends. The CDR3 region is CASSLGVVRGGTEAFF. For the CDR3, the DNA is TGTGCCAGCAGTTTAGGGGTAGTTCGGGGGGGCACTGAAGCTTTCTTT.

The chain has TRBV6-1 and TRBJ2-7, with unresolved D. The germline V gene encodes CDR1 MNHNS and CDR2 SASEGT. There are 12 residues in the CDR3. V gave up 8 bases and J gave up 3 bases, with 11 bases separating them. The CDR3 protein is CASAVLNYEQYF. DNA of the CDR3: TGTGCCAGCGCGGTCCTAAACTACGAGCAGTACTTC.

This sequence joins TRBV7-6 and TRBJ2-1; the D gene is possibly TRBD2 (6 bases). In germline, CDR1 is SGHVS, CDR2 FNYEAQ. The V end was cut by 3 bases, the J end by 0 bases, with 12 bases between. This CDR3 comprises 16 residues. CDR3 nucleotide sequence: TGTGCCAGCAGCTTGTACCAGGGAGGCTCCTACAATGAGCAGTTCTTC. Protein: CASSLYQGGSYNEQFF.

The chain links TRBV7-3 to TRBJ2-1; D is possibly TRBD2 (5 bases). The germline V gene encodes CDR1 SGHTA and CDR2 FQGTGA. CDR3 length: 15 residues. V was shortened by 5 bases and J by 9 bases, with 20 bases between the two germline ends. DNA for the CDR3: TGTGCCAGCAGCCAGTCGGGGTTCAAAGGAGCTGAGCAGTTCTTC. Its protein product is CASSQSGFKGAEQFF. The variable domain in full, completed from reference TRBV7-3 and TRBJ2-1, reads GAGVSQTPSNKVTEKGKYVELRCDPISGHTALYWYRQSLGQGPEFLIYFQGTGAADDSGLPNDRFFAVRPEGSVSTLKIQRTERGDSAVYLCASSQSGFKGAEQFFGPGTRLTVL.

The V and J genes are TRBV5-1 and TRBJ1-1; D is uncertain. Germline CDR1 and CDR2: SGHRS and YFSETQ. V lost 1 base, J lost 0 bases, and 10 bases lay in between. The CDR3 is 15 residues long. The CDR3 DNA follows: TGCGCCAGCAGCTTGTCTGGTCACCTGAACACTGAAGCTTTCTTT. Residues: CASSLSGHLNTEAFF.

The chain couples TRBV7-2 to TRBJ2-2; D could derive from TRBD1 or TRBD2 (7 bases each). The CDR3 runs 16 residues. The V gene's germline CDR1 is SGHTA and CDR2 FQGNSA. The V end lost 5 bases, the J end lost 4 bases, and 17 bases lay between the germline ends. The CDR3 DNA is TGTGCCAGCAGCCCAGGGGGACTAACACTCACCGGGGAGCTGTTTTTT. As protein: CASSPGGLTLTGELFF.

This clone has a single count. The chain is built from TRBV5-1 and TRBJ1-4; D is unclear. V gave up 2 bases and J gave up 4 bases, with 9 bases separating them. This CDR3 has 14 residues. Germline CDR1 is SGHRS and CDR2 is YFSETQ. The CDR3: CASSLNRDNEKLFF. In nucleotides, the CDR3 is TGCGCCAGCAGCTTAAACAGAGATAATGAAAAACTGTTTTTT. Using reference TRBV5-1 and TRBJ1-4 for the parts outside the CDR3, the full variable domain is KAGVTQTPRYLIKTRGQQVTLSCSPISGHRSVSWYQQTPGQGLQFLFEYFSETQRNKGNFPGRFSGRQFSNSRSEMNVSTLELGDSALYLCASSLNRDNEKLFFGSGTQLSVL.

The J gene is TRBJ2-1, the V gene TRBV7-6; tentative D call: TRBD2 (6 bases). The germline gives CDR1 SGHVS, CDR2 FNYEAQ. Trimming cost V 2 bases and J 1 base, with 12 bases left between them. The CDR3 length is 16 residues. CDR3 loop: CASSLMIAESYNEQFF. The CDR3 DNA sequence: TGTGCCAGCAGCTTAATGATAGCGGAGTCCTACAATGAGCAGTTCTTC. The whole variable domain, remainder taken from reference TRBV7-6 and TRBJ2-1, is GAGVSQSPRYKVTKRGQDVALRCDPISGHVSLYWYRQALGQGPEFLTYFNYEAQQDKSGLPNDRFSAERPEGSISTLTIQRTEQRDSAMYRCASSLMIAESYNEQFFGPGTRLTVL.

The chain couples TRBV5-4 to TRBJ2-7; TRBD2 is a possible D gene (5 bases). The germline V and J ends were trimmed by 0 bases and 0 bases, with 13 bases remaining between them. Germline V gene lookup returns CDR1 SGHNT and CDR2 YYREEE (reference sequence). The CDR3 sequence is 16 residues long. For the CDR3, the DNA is TGTGCCAGCAGCTTGGCCGGGGTAGGGATCTCCTACGAGCAGTACTTC. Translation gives CASSLAGVGISYEQYF. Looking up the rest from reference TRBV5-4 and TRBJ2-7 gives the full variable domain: ETGVTQSPTHLIKTRGQQVTLRCSSQSGHNTVSWYQQALGQGPQFIFQYYREEENGRGNFPPRFSGLQFPNYSSELNVNALELDDSALYLCASSLAGVGISYEQYFGPGTRLTVT.

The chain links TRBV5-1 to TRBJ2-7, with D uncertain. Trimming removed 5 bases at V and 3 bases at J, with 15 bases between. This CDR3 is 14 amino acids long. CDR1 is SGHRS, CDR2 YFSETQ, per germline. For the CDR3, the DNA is TGCGCCAGCAGAACGTTCCCCTGGGTCTACGAGCAGTACTTC. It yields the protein CASRTFPWVYEQYF.

CDR3 residues: CASSRGAGGYNEQFF. CDR3 nucleotides: TGTGCCAGTAGTAGGGGGGCGGGAGGATACAATGAGCAGTTCTTC. V gene TRBV19 combines with J gene TRBJ2-1; TRBD2 agrees at 8 bases. The CDR3 has 15 residues. V trimming: 4 bases; J trimming: 4 bases; junction bases outside the gene matches: 6. In germline, CDR1 is LNHDA, CDR2 SQIVND (reference sequence).

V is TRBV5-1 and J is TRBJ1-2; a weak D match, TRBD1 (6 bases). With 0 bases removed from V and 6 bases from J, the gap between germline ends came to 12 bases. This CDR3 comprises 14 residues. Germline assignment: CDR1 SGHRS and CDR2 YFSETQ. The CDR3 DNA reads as TGCGCCAGCAGCTTGGATCAGGGGCAGGATGGCTACACCTTC. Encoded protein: CASSLDQGQDGYTF.